These 19 T cell receptor beta chains came from one sample sequenced in a study of T cell responses to AZD1222 COVID-19 vaccine. The table came from immunoSEQ multiplex PCR; TCRdb's copy has only in-frame clones and leaves some out. The table has almost 35,000 clones, 85% to 90% seen once. This material consisted of peripheral blood, taken on day 0 of AZD1222 vaccination. These TCRs come from an adult in good health.

J is TRBJ2-7 and V is TRBV6-5; D not certain. Deletions cut 1 base from V and 0 bases from J, with 10 bases between. This CDR3 has 15 residues. The germline V gene encodes CDR1 MNHEY and CDR2 SVGAGI. The CDR3 sequence is CASSYFRTGSYEQYF. The CDR3 coding sequence is TGTGCCAGCAGTTACTTCCGGACGGGCTCCTACGAGCAGTACTTC.

V and J are TRBV6-1 and TRBJ1-1; weak D call: TRBD1 (5 bases). The V and J ends lost 3 bases and 1 base respectively, with 6 bases between them. This CDR3 is built from 13 residues. Per germline, CDR1 MNHNS and CDR2 SASEGT. DNA for the CDR3: TGTGCCAGCAGTGACAGGGAGAACACTGAAGCTTTCTTT. Protein sequence: CASSDRENTEAFF.

Only one count was recorded for this clone. J is TRBJ1-5 and V is TRBV9, with 7 bases aligning to TRBD1. J was trimmed by 4 bases and V by 3 bases; bases with no gene match: 7. The CDR3 is made up of 15 amino acids. From germline, CDR1 is SGDLS and CDR2 YYNGEE. Here the CDR3 DNA reads TGTGCCAGCAGCGCGACCGGACAGGAGAATCAGCCCCAGCATTTT. Encoded protein: CASSATGQENQPQHF.

Here the CDR3 reads CASSYGSPYEQYF. Written as DNA, the CDR3 is TGTGCCAGCAGTTACGGCTCGCCCTACGAGCAGTACTTC. The chain uses TRBV6-2 or TRBV6-3 and TRBJ2-7; D is unresolved. V was trimmed by 2 bases and J by 2 bases, leaving 7 bases between them. CDR1 is MNHEY and CDR2 is SVGEGT in the germline V gene. This CDR3 has 13 amino acids.

This clone was recorded a few times. The rearrangement joins TRBV27 to TRBJ1-6; D may be TRBD1 (5 bases). With 6 bases removed from V and 8 bases from J, the gap between germline ends came to 11 bases. This CDR3 region has 13 residues. The germline V gene has CDR1 MNHEY and CDR2 SMNVEV (reference sequence). The CDR3 spells CASRGTGYSPLHF. CDR3 DNA sequence: TGTGCCAGCAGGGGGACGGGTTATTCACCCCTCCACTTT.

The chain carries TRBV3-1 (or the pseudogene TRBV3-2) and TRBJ2-6, with D perhaps matching TRBD1 (6 bases). V was pared by 0 bases and J by 0 bases, with 12 bases between. CDR1 LGHDT and CDR2 YNNKEL come from the germline V gene (reference sequence). The CDR3 spans 18 residues. This CDR3 is CASSQEVGAYSGANVLTF. CDR3 sequence (DNA): TGTGCCAGCAGCCAAGAGGTGGGGGCTTACTCTGGGGCCAACGTCCTGACTTTC.

V and J are TRBV6-2 or TRBV6-3 and TRBJ1-3, with D perhaps TRBD1 (5 bases). CDR1 MNHEY and CDR2 SVGEGT come from the germline V gene. Trimming pared 4 bases from V and 2 bases from J, leaving 12 bases between. CDR3 length: 15 residues. CDR3 in amino acids: CASSSGALAGNTIYF. CDR3 in DNA: TGTGCCAGCAGTTCCGGGGCTTTGGCTGGAAACACCATATATTTT.

The chain is built from TRBV5-4 and TRBJ2-5, with 7 bases identical to TRBD1. J gave up 5 bases and V 0 bases, and 7 bases lay outside the gene matches. The length of the CDR3 is 15 residues. CDR1 is SGHNT, CDR2 YYREEE, per germline (reference sequence). The CDR3 coding sequence is TGTGCCAGCAGCTTGGACGGGGCAGGGGGTGAGACCCAGTACTTC. Residues: CASSLDGAGGETQYF. Full variable domain (rest looked up from reference TRBV5-4 and TRBJ2-5): ETGVTQSPTHLIKTRGQQVTLRCSSQSGHNTVSWYQQALGQGPQFIFQYYREEENGRGNFPPRFSGLQFPNYSSELNVNALELDDSALYLCASSLDGAGGETQYFGPGTRLLVL.

The rearrangement joins TRBV28 to TRBJ1-1, with D possibly TRBD1 on 6 matching bases. Trimming took 3 bases from V and 3 from J, leaving 23 bases between them. CDR1 is MDHEN, CDR2 SYDVKM, per germline. The CDR3 runs 18 residues. The DNA of the CDR3 is TGTGCCAGCAGTTTCTCGTCGATCCCGGGACCAGGGGACACTGAAGCTTTCTTT. This translates into CASSFSSIPGPGDTEAFF.

This clone appeared a single time. This chain joins TRBV5-1 and TRBJ1-4; D perhaps matches TRBD1 (5 bases). The CDR3 has 14 amino acids. Trimming shortened V by 0 bases and J by 8 bases, and 11 bases separated the two germline ends. Germline CDR1 and CDR2: SGHRS and YFSETQ. CDR3 protein: CASSLEGREEKLFF. DNA for the CDR3: TGCGCCAGCAGCTTGGAGGGGAGGGAGGAAAAACTGTTTTTT.

This clone was counted a few times. V usage is TRBV4-2 and J usage is TRBJ1-5; 7 bases agree with TRBD1. Germline V gives CDR1 LGHNA, CDR2 YNFKEQ. Losses at the gene ends were 4 bases for V and 0 bases for J; bases not matched to a gene: 9. The CDR3 loop spans 17 amino acids. CDR3 region: CASSPRGTDYSNQPQHF. CDR3 nucleotide sequence: TGTGCCAGCAGCCCCCGCGGGACAGACTATAGCAATCAGCCCCAGCATTTT.

Note on this clone: Compared with germline, one end of the junction differs, possibly owing to a read error. The CDR3 nucleotides are TGCAGCGTCAACGCTAGGAGCAGAGATACGCAGTATTTT. Residues: CSVNARSRDTQYF. This chain uses TRBV29-1 with TRBJ2-3; no clear D. This CDR3 is 13 amino acids long. Looked up from germline, CDR1 is SQVTM and CDR2 is ANQGSEA.

The chain has TRBV24-1 and TRBJ2-5; a weak D match, TRBD2 (6 bases). CDR3 length equals 16 residues. Germline V gives CDR1 KGHDR, CDR2 SFDVKD. Trimming cost V 4 bases and J 0 bases, with 14 bases left between them. CDR3 protein: CATSDPSSDNQETQYF. The DNA of the CDR3 is TGTGCCACCAGTGACCCTTCTAGCGACAACCAAGAGACCCAGTACTTC.

This clone was recorded a few times. The chain joins TRBV11-3 to TRBJ1-1; no clear D gene. Trimming pared 0 bases from V and 1 base from J, leaving 6 bases between. The germline gives CDR1 SGHNT, CDR2 YENEEA. There are 14 residues in the CDR3. For the CDR3, the DNA is TGTGCCAGCAGCTTAGATGGAAGGAACACTGAAGCTTTCTTT. Encoded protein: CASSLDGRNTEAFF.

This clone was counted a single time. The V and J genes are TRBV28 and TRBJ1-5; 11 bases line up with TRBD1. The CDR3 contains 17 residues. The junction had 12 bases not matched to a gene; V was cut back by 5 bases and J by 6 bases. Germline V CDR1 and CDR2: MDHEN, SYDVKM. The CDR3 nucleotides read TGTGCCAGCAGTCTAGGGGAGGGACAGGGGGAAAGTCAGCCCCAGCATTTT. It yields the protein CASSLGEGQGESQPQHF.

The CDR3 is CASNGLAGGRVDTQYF. CDR3 sequence (DNA): TGTGCCAGTAATGGACTAGCGGGGGGGAGAGTAGATACGCAGTATTTT. The rearrangement uses TRBV19 and TRBJ2-3; 15 bases are shared with TRBD2. The CDR3 sequence is 16 residues long. V gave up 7 bases and J gave up 5 bases; unmatched junction bases: 7. In germline, CDR1 is LNHDA, CDR2 SQIVND (reference sequence).

Only one count was recorded for this clone. The chain combines TRBV2 with TRBJ2-7; 9 bases agree with TRBD1. J was trimmed by 0 bases and V by 4 bases; bases with no gene match: 1. The germline gives CDR1 SNHLY, CDR2 FYNNEI. The CDR3 totals 14 residues. This CDR3 is CASSGDRASYEQYF. The CDR3 coding sequence is TGTGCCAGCAGTGGGGACAGGGCCTCCTACGAGCAGTACTTC.

The chain is built from TRBV6-5 and TRBJ2-1, with D possibly matching TRBD2 (5 bases). The germline gives CDR1 MNHEY, CDR2 SVGAGI. This CDR3 is 15 amino acids long. Trimming stripped 5 bases from V and 7 bases from J, with 18 bases between. The chain's CDR3 is CASSHQTMGLNEQFF. In DNA form, the CDR3 reads TGTGCCAGCAGTCACCAGACTATGGGCCTTAATGAGCAGTTCTTC.

CDR3 amino acids: CASSVGLAGEVHGEQYF. The CDR3 nucleotides read TGTGCCAGCAGCGTAGGACTAGCGGGAGAGGTCCATGGCGAGCAGTACTTC. The chain is built from TRBV9 and TRBJ2-7, with 12 positions matching TRBD2. The junction had 10 bases not matched to a gene; V was cut back by 0 bases and J by 6 bases. CDR1 and CDR2 (germline): SGDLS, YYNGEE. The CDR3 is 17 amino acids.